One and the same sample provided the 5 T cell receptor beta chains below, sequenced in a study of T cells in localized non-small cell lung cancer. Sequencing used immunoSEQ multiplex PCR; TCRdb keeps in-frame clones, though not all of them. The sample holds around 30,000 clones, around nine tenths seen once. The sample in question was peripheral blood, obtained before any cancer treatment. Receptors were obtained from a female donor over 55 with stage III squamous cell lung carcinoma.

The rearrangement uses TRBV7-9 and TRBJ2-2; 8 bases are a match to TRBD1. The germline CDR1 and CDR2 sequences are SEHNR and FQNEAQ (reference sequence). The CDR3 contains 19 residues. Trimming at V came to 2 bases and at J to 2 bases, leaving 13 bases not matched to a gene. In DNA form, the CDR3 reads TGTGCCAGCAGCTTAACCCCGGGACAGGCGACACTTAACACCGGGGAGCTGTTTTTT. Translated: CASSLTPGQATLNTGELFF.

The chain is built from TRBV5-1 and TRBJ1-4; D is undetermined. CDR1 SGHRS and CDR2 YFSETQ come from the germline V gene. V was shortened by 5 bases and J by 2 bases, with 10 bases between the two germline ends. The CDR3 is 14 residues long. Here the CDR3 DNA reads TGCGCCAGCAGGGATATACCGACTAATGAAAAACTGTTTTTT. It translates to CASRDIPTNEKLFF.

This clone was counted between two and nine times. This rearrangement joins TRBV18 to TRBJ2-5, with D uncertain. Germline CDR1 reads KGHSH; CDR2 reads LQKENI. V shed 5 bases and J shed 1 base, with 2 bases lying between them. The CDR3 spans 11 residues. The CDR3 reads CASSSQETQYF. DNA for the CDR3: TGTGCCAGCTCATCCCAAGAGACCCAGTACTTC.

The chain is built from TRBV2 and TRBJ2-3; D might be TRBD2 (5 bases). Per germline, CDR1 SNHLY and CDR2 FYNNEI. V lost 1 base, J lost 2 bases, and 13 bases lay in between. This CDR3 spans 16 amino acids. The CDR3 sequence is CASSEGLAASTDTQYF. CDR3 DNA sequence: TGTGCCAGCAGTGAAGGGCTAGCAGCCTCCACAGATACGCAGTATTTT.

The V gene is TRBV5-1, the J gene TRBJ2-3, with 11 nucleotides matching TRBD1. Unmatched junction bases numbered 8, after V lost 6 bases and J lost 5 bases. Germline V gene data show CDR1 as SGHRS and CDR2 as YFSETQ. The CDR3 extends over 15 amino acids. The CDR3 coding sequence is TGCGCCAGCAATGTAAGGACAGGGGGCGGAGATACGCAGTATTTT. It codes for CASNVRTGGGDTQYF.